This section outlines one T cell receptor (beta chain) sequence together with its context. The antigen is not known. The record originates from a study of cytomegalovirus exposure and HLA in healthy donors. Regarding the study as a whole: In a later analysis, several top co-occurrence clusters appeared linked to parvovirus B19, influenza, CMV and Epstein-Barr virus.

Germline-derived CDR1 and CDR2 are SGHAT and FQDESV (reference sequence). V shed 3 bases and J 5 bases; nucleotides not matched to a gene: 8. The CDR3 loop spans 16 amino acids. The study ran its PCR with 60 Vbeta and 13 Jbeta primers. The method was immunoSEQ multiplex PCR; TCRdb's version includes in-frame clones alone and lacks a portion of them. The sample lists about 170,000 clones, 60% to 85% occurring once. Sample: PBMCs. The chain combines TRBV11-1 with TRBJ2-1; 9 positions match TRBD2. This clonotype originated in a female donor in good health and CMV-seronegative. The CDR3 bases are TGTGCCAGCAGCTTTAAGGCGGGAGGGTTGAACAATGAGCAGTTCTTC. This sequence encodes CASSFKAGGLNNEQFF.